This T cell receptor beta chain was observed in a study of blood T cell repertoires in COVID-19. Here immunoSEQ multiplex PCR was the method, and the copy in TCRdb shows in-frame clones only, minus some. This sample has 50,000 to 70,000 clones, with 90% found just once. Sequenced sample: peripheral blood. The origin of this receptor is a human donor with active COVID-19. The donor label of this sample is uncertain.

CDR3 DNA sequence: TGTGCCAGTAGTATAGATACGAGTCAGCCCCAGCATTTT. This encodes CASSIDTSQPQHF. The chain combines TRBV19 with TRBJ1-5, with unresolved D. The CDR3 spans 13 residues. V was shortened by 0 bases and J by 6 bases, with 6 bases between the two germline ends. In germline, CDR1 is LNHDA, CDR2 SQIVND (reference sequence).